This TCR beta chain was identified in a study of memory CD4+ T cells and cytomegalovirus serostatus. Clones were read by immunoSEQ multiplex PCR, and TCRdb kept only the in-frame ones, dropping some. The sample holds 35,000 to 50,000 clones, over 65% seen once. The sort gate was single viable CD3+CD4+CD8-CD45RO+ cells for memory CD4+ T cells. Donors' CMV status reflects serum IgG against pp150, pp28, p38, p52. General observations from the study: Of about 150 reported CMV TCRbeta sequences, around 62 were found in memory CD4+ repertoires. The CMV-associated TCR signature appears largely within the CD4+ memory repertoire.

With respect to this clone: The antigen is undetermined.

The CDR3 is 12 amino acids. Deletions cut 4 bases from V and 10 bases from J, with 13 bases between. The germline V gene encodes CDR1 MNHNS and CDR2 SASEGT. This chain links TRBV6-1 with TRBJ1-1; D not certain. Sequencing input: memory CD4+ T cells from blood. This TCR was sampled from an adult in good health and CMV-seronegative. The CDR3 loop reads CASSGRGGRAFF. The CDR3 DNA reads TGTGCCAGCAGTGGACGTGGAGGGCGAGCTTTCTTT.